This T cell receptor beta chain came from a study of blood T cell repertoires in COVID-19. TCRdb's table, derived via immunoSEQ multiplex PCR, lists solely in-frame clones and lacks some. The profile covers 250,000 to 300,000 clones, with 65% to 90% appearing a single time and less than 6.5% taken by the ten largest. The sequence was obtained from a man in his forties or fifties with active or convalescent COVID-19. The specimen was peripheral blood.

CDR3 amino acids: CASRGQGSYEQYF. The CDR3, as DNA: TGTGCCAGCCGGGGACAGGGATCCTACGAGCAGTACTTC. The chain combines TRBV2 with TRBJ2-7, with 9 bases identical to TRBD1. CDR1 and CDR2 from the germline V gene are SNHLY and FYNNEI. The CDR3 covers 13 residues. V lost 8 bases, J lost 1 base, and 3 bases stayed unmatched. Full variable domain (outside the CDR3, taken from reference TRBV2 and TRBJ2-7): EPEVTQTPSHQVTQMGQEVILRCVPISNHLYFYWYRQILGQKVEFLVSFYNNEISEKSEIFDDQFSVERPDGSNFTLKIRSTKLEDSAMYFCASRGQGSYEQYFGPGTRLTVT.